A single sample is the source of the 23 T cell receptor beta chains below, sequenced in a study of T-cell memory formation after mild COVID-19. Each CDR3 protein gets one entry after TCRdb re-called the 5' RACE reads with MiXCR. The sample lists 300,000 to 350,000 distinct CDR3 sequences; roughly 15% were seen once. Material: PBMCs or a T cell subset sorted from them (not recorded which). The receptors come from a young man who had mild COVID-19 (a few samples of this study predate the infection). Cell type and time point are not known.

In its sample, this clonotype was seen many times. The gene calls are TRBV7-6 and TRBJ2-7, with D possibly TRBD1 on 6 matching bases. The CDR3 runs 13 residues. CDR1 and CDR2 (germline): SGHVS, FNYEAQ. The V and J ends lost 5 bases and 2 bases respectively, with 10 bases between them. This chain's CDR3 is CASSGDIAYEQYF. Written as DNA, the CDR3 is TGTGCCAGCAGCGGGGACATAGCCTACGAGCAGTACTTC.

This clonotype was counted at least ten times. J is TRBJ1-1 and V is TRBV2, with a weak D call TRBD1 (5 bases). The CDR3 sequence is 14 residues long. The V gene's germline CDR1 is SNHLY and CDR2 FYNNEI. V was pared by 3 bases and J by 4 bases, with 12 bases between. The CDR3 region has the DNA TGTGCCAGCAGTGACAGAGGGGTGGGCACTGAAGCTTTCTTT. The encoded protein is CASSDRGVGTEAFF.

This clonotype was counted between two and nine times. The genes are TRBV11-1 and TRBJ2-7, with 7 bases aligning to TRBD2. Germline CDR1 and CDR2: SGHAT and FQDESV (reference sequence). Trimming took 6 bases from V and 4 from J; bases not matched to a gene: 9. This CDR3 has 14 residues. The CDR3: CASRRGEVGYEQYF. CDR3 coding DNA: TGTGCCAGCAGACGGGGGGAAGTCGGGTACGAGCAGTACTTC. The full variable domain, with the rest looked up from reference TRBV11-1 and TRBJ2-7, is EAEVAQSPRYKITEKSQAVAFWCDPISGHATLYWYRQILGQGPELLVQFQDESVVDDSQLPKDRFSAERLKGVDSTLKIQPAELGDSAMYLCASRRGEVGYEQYFGPGTRLTVT.

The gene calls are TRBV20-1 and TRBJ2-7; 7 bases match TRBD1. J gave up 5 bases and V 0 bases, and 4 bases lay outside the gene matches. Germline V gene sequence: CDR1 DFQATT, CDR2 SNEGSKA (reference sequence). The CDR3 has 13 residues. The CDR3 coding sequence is TGCAGTGCTAGAGATCGGGACAGCCACGAGCAGTACTTC. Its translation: CSARDRDSHEQYF.

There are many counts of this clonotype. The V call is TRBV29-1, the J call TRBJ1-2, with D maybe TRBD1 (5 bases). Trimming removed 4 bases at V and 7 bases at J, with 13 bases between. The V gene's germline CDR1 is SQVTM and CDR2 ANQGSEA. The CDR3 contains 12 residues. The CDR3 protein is CSVAGLGSGYTF. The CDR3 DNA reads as TGCAGCGTTGCAGGGCTTGGGTCTGGCTACACCTTC.

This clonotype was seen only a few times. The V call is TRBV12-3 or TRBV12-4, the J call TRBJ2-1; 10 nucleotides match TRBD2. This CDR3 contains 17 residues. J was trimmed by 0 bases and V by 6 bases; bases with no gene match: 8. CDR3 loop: CASRTHASGSSYNEQFF. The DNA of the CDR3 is TGTGCCAGCAGAACCCACGCTAGCGGGAGCTCCTACAATGAGCAGTTCTTC.

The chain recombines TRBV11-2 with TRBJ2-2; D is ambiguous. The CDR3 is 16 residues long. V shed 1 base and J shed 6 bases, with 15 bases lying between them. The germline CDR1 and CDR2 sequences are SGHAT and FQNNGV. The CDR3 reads CASSLAPVMNPGELFF. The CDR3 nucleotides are TGTGCCAGCAGCTTAGCCCCTGTTATGAATCCCGGGGAGCTGTTTTTT.

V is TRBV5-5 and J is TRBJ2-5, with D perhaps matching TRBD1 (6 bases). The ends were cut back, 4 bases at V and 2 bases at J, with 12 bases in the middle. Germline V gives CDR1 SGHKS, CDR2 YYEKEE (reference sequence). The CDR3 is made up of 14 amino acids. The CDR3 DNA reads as TGTGCCAGCAGCATGATGACAGGACAAGAGACCCAGTACTTC. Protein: CASSMMTGQETQYF.

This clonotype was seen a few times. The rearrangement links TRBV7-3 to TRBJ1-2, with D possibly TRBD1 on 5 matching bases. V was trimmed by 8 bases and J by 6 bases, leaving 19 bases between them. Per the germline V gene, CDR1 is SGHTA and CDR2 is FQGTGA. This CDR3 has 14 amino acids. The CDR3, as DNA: TGTGCCAGCGGGCCGCCCGGGGGGAGGGATGGCTACACCTTC. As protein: CASGPPGGRDGYTF.

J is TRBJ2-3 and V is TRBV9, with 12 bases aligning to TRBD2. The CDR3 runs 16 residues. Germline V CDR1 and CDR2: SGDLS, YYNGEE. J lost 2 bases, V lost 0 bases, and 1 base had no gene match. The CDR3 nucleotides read TGTGCCAGCAGCGTAGGGACTAGCGGGGTCACAGATACGCAGTATTTT. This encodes CASSVGTSGVTDTQYF.

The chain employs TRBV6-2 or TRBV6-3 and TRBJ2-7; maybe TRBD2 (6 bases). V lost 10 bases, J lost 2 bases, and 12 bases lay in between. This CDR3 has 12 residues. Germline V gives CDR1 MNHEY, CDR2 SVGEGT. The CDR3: CATGTPTYEQYF. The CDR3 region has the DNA TGTGCCACTGGGACTCCAACCTACGAGCAGTACTTC.

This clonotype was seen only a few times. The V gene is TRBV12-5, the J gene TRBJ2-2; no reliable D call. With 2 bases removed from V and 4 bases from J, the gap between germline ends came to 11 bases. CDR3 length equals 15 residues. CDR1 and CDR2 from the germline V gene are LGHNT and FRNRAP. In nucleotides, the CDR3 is TGTGCTAGTGGTTTGCTCTTGTCCGGCACCGGGGAGCTGTTTTTT. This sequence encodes CASGLLLSGTGELFF.

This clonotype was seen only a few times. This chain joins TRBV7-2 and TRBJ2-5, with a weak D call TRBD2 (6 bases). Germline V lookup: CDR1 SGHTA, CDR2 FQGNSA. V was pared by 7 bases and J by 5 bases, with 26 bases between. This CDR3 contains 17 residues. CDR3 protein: CASKQGARGIRGETQYF. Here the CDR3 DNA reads TGTGCCAGCAAGCAAGGGGCTCGGGGGATCCGAGGGGAGACCCAGTACTTC. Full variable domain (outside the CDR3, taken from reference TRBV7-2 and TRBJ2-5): GAGVSQSPSNKVTEKGKDVELRCDPISGHTALYWYRQSLGQGLEFLIYFQGNSAPDKSGLPSDRFSAERTGGSVSTLTIQRTQQEDSAVYLCASKQGARGIRGETQYFGPGTRLLVL.

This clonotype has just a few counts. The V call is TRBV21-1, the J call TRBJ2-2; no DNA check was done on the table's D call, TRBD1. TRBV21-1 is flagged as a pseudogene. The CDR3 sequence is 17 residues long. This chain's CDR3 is CASSKMGAHLGTGELFF. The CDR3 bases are TGTGCCAGCAGCAAAATGGGGGCTCACCTGGGCACCGGGGAGCTGTTTTTT.

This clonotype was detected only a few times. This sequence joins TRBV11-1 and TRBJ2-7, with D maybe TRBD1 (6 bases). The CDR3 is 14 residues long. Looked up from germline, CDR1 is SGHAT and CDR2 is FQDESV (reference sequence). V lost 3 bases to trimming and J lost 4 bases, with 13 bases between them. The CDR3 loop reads CASSLNRDTYEQYV. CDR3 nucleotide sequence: TGTGCCAGCAGCTTGAACCGGGACACTTACGAGCAGTACGTC.

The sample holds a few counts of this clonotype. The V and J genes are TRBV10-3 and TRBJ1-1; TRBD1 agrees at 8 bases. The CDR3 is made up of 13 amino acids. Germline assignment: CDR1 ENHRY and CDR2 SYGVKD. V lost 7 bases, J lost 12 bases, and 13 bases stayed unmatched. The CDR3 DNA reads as TGTGCCATCACCTCGGACAGGGAAGGCAATTCTTTCTTT. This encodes CAITSDREGNSFF.

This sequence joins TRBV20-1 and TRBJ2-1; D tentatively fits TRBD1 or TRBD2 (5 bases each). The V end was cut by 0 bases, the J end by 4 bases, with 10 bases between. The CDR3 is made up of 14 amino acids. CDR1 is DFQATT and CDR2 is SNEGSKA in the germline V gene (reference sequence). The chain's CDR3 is CSAREFGGYNEQFF. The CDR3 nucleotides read TGCAGTGCTAGAGAGTTTGGGGGTTACAATGAGCAGTTCTTC.

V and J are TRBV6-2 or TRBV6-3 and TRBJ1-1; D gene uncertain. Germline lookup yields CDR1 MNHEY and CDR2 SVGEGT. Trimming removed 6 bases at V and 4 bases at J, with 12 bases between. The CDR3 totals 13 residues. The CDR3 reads CASRKPSATEAFF. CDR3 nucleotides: TGTGCCAGCAGGAAACCATCGGCCACTGAAGCTTTCTTT.

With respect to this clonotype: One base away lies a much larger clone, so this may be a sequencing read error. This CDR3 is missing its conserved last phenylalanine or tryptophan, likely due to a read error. The CDR3 reads CSASSPRDRESSEQFV. CDR3 nucleotides: TGCAGTGCTAGCTCCCCGAGGGACAGGGAGTCTAGTGAGCAGTTCGTC. The V call is TRBV20-1, the J call TRBJ2-1, with 9 bases identical to TRBD1. The CDR3 is 16 amino acids. J lost 9 bases, V lost 3 bases, and 15 bases had no gene match. Germline loops: CDR1 DFQATT, CDR2 SNEGSKA (reference sequence).

CDR3 in DNA: TGTGCCAGCAGTGCCAGGGGGGCTGGGGCCAACGTCCTGACTTTC. Residues: CASSARGAGANVLTF. The chain joins TRBV6-1 to TRBJ2-6, with a weak D call TRBD1 (7 bases). The germline V gene has CDR1 MNHNS and CDR2 SASEGT. Deletions cut 4 bases from V and 2 bases from J, with 9 bases between. This CDR3 has 15 amino acids.

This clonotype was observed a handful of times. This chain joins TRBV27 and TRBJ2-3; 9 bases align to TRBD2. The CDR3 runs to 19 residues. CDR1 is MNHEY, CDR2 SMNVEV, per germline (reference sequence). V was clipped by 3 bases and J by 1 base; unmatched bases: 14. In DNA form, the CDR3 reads TGTGCCAGCAGTTTCTTGAGACTAGCGGAAGTGGGGGGCACAGATACGCAGTATTTT. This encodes CASSFLRLAEVGGTDTQYF.

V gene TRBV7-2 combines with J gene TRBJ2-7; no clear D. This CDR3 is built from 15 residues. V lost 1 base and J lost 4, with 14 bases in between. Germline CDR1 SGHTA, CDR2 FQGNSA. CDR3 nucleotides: TGTGCCAGCAGCTTAGTCGGGTCAGCCGGTTACGAGCAGTACTTC. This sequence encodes CASSLVGSAGYEQYF.

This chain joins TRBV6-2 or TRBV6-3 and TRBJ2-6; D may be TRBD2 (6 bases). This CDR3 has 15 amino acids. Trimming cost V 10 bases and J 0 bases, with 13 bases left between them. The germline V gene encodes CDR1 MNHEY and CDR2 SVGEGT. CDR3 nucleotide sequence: TGTGCCATGCGAGCGGGCCACTCTGGGGCCAACGTCCTGACTTTC. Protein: CAMRAGHSGANVLTF.